These 25 T cell receptor beta chains came from one sample sequenced in a study of T cell repertoires in cytomegalovirus infection. The antigens these receptors bind are not known. TCRdb re-analysed the reads in MiXCR, keeping a single row per CDR3 protein. The profile shows approximately 1,000,000 distinct CDR3 sequences, 30% to 40% of them singletons. The source was cultured CD8+ T cells from PBMCs, collected from culture after CMV antigen stimulation. The source is a human donor in good health (CMV status not recorded). Some clones in this sample may be carry-over from other donors' samples.

In this sample, this clonotype turned up a few times. The CDR3 sequence is CSVWGSNTEAFF. DNA for the CDR3: TGCAGCGTATGGGGATCGAACACTGAAGCTTTCTTT. The chain has TRBV29-1 and TRBJ1-1; D is ambiguous. This CDR3 region has 12 residues. Germline V gives CDR1 SQVTM, CDR2 ANQGSEA. Deletions cut 6 bases from V and 1 base from J, with 9 bases between.

This clonotype came up many times. V usage is TRBV7-2 and J usage is TRBJ1-4; 9 nucleotides match TRBD1. V was clipped by 2 bases and J by 8 bases; unmatched bases: 3. Germline assignment: CDR1 SGHTA and CDR2 FQGNSA. The CDR3 covers 14 residues. The CDR3 DNA is TGTGCCAGCAGCTTAACAGGGGGCGACGAAAAACTGTTTTTT. This translates into CASSLTGGDEKLFF.

This clonotype was recorded many times. The rearrangement links TRBV11-1 to TRBJ2-1; no clear D. The V gene's germline CDR1 is SGHAT and CDR2 FQDESV (reference sequence). The V end lost 0 bases, the J end lost 0 bases, and 12 bases lay between the germline ends. CDR3 length: 17 residues. This chain's CDR3 is CASSLALGVSSYNEQFF. DNA of the CDR3: TGTGCCAGCAGCTTAGCGCTTGGGGTGAGCTCCTACAATGAGCAGTTCTTC.

The V gene is TRBV7-3, the J gene TRBJ2-1, with a possible D match to TRBD1 (6 bases). The closer fit of TRBJ2-7 to the DNA end suggests the J call may be wrong. Germline V gene sequence: CDR1 SGHTA, CDR2 FQGTGA. This CDR3 has 15 amino acids. CDR3 sequence (DNA): TGTGCCAGCAGCCCGTCGACAGGCGGCTACAATGAGCAGTACTTC. Its protein is CASSPSTGGYNEQYF.

In this sample, this clonotype turned up once. The rearrangement uses TRBV6-5 and TRBJ1-2; tentatively, D is TRBD1 (5 bases). The germline V and J ends were trimmed by 0 bases and 4 bases, with 18 bases remaining between them. CDR3 length equals 17 residues. Germline CDR1 reads MNHEY; CDR2 reads SVGAGI. CDR3 sequence (DNA): TGTGCCAGCAGTTACTCGAACCAGGGCGTCTTATCCTATGGCTACACCTTC. Translating gives CASSYSNQGVLSYGYTF.

Only one count was recorded for this clonotype. V gene TRBV27 combines with J gene TRBJ2-7, with TRBD2 identical over 7 bases. From germline, CDR1 is MNHEY and CDR2 SMNVEV (reference sequence). The CDR3 is 16 amino acids. With V trimmed by 5 bases and J by 1 base, 11 bases remained unmatched. The CDR3 loop is CASSPLTPGLSYEQYV. CDR3 nucleotide sequence: TGTGCCAGCAGTCCCCTAACCCCGGGACTATCCTACGAGCAGTACGTC.

The chain couples TRBV4-1 to TRBJ1-4, with D maybe TRBD1 (5 bases). V shed 0 bases and J shed 7 bases, with 9 bases lying between them. This CDR3 is 14 amino acids long. Germline V gene sequence: CDR1 MGHRA, CDR2 YSYEKL. The CDR3, as DNA: TGCGCCAGCAGCCAAGATGGGACGGGTGAAAAACTGTTTTTT. This sequence encodes CASSQDGTGEKLFF.

This chain links TRBV10-3 with TRBJ2-7; the D is unclear. CDR1 ENHRY and CDR2 SYGVKD come from the germline V gene. The V gene lost 6 bases and the J gene lost 4 bases, with 10 bases spanning the gap. CDR3 size: 12 residues. CDR3 in DNA: TGTGCCATCAGGGCCACAACTTACGAGCAGTACTTC. This translates into CAIRATTYEQYF.

The chain combines TRBV5-1 with TRBJ2-7; 10 nucleotides align to TRBD1. The germline V gene encodes CDR1 SGHRS and CDR2 YFSETQ. This CDR3 contains 15 residues. After removal of 3 bases from V and 6 bases from J, the junction contained 9 bases not matched to a gene. CDR3 in DNA: TGCGCCAGCAGCTCGCCCGGGACAGGGGATTTCGAGCAGTACTTC. It yields the protein CASSSPGTGDFEQYF.

CDR3 sequence: CASSDRGGGQETQYF. The CDR3 DNA follows: TGTGCCAGCAGTGACAGGGGTGGGGGGCAAGAGACCCAGTACTTC. The V and J genes are TRBV27 and TRBJ2-5; 8 bases agree with TRBD1. The J segment lost 2 bases and the V segment lost 5 bases, leaving 7 bases of the junction unmatched. Germline values: CDR1 MNHEY, CDR2 SMNVEV (reference sequence). The CDR3 covers 15 residues.

This clonotype was observed many times. This chain connects TRBV28 to TRBJ2-3; no firm D call. CDR1 MDHEN and CDR2 SYDVKM come from the germline V gene. The CDR3 totals 14 residues. Trimming left V 6 bases short and J 3 bases short, with 13 bases between. The CDR3 nucleotides are TGTGCCAGCAGCCTACTCATGTTAACAGATACGCAGTATTTT. Its protein is CASSLLMLTDTQYF.

Ten or more counts support this clonotype. The chain recombines TRBV7-2 with TRBJ2-1, with a tentative D call TRBD2 (5 bases). The CDR3 is 16 amino acids. V was cut by 0 bases and J by 4 bases, with 13 bases left in between. CDR1 SGHTA and CDR2 FQGNSA come from the germline V gene. The CDR3 nucleotides are TGTGCCAGCAGCTTAGCGCCCGGGGAGCGATACAATGAGCAGTTCTTC. This encodes CASSLAPGERYNEQFF.

The chain joins TRBV6-6 to TRBJ2-7; D is tentatively TRBD1 or TRBD2 (5 bases each). Germline loops: CDR1 MNHNY, CDR2 SVGAGI (reference sequence). Trimming pared 6 bases from V and 5 bases from J, leaving 14 bases between. This CDR3 has 13 amino acids. The CDR3 DNA reads TGTGCCAGCAGCAACCGGGGCCATAACGAGCAGTACGTC. Translating gives CASSNRGHNEQYV.

The rearrangement links TRBV4-3 to TRBJ1-1; D not resolved. CDR1 is LGHNA, CDR2 YSLEER, per germline. The CDR3 length is 17 residues. V was trimmed by 0 bases and J by 0 bases, leaving 14 bases between them. The CDR3 sequence is CASSQDFSVSMNTEAFF. The CDR3 nucleotides read TGCGCCAGCAGCCAAGATTTCTCCGTCTCGATGAACACTGAAGCTTTCTTT.

J is TRBJ1-1 and V is TRBV5-1; D is undetermined. Germline CDR1 reads SGHRS; CDR2 reads YFSETQ. V lost 0 bases and J 1 base, leaving 10 bases between the germline ends. The CDR3 is made up of 15 amino acids. The CDR3 sequence: CASSLAPGANTEAFF. CDR3 DNA: TGCGCCAGCAGCTTGGCCCCGGGCGCGAACACTGAAGCTTTCTTT.

This clonotype showed up just a few times. This chain links TRBV27 with TRBJ2-7; no reliable D call. Per germline, CDR1 MNHEY and CDR2 SMNVEV (reference sequence). Between the trimmed V and J ends, which lost 6 bases and 4 bases, there was a span of 13 bases. The CDR3 spans 13 residues. The CDR3 loop reads CASRIRWSYEQYF. CDR3 DNA: TGTGCCAGCAGAATAAGGTGGTCTTACGAGCAGTACTTC.

The chain is built from TRBV7-9 and TRBJ2-4, with 7 bases matching TRBD1. Trimming removed 4 bases from V and 9 bases from J; junction bases left unmatched: 12. Germline-derived CDR1 and CDR2 are SEHNR and FQNEAQ (reference sequence). CDR3 length: 15 residues. DNA for the CDR3: TGTGCCAGCAGCTACCCTCTACAGGGGACGGGCATTCAGTACTTC. This codes for CASSYPLQGTGIQYF. The variable domain in full, completed from reference TRBV7-9 and TRBJ2-4, reads DTGVSQNPRHKITKRGQNVTFRCDPISEHNRLYWYRQTLGQGPEFLTYFQNEAQLEKSRLLSDRFSAERPKGSFSTLEIQRTEQGDSAMYLCASSYPLQGTGIQYFGAGTRLSVL.

This clonotype was detected ten times or more. The rearrangement uses TRBV7-6 and TRBJ2-3; the D gene could be TRBD1 or TRBD2 (6 bases each). Germline loops: CDR1 SGHVS, CDR2 FNYEAQ. Trimming cost V 1 base and J 2 bases, with 10 bases left between them. The CDR3 contains 15 residues. CDR3 nucleotides: TGTGCCAGCAGCTTAGGGGGGGCGCCCACAGATACGCAGTATTTT. Protein product: CASSLGGAPTDTQYF.

This clonotype was observed a few times. The chain couples TRBV19 to TRBJ1-1; 11 positions match TRBD1. Unmatched junction bases numbered 3, after V lost 9 bases and J lost 3 bases. From germline, CDR1 is LNHDA and CDR2 SQIVND (reference sequence). The CDR3 sequence is 13 residues long. In DNA form, the CDR3 reads TGTGCCAGCTTGGGACAGGGGGACACTGAAGCTTTCTTT. Protein: CASLGQGDTEAFF.

The V and J genes are TRBV6-5 and TRBJ2-1; D unresolved. The CDR3 sequence is 15 residues long. Per the germline V gene, CDR1 is MNHEY and CDR2 is SVGAGI. V gave up 2 bases and J gave up 4 bases, with 12 bases separating them. The chain's CDR3 is CASSYLRPGYNEQFF. Written as DNA, the CDR3 is TGTGCCAGCAGTTACCTACGCCCTGGGTACAATGAGCAGTTCTTC.

As for this clonotype: At one end the junction does not follow the germline gene, possibly because of a read error. V is TRBV15 and J is TRBJ1-1, with D uncertain. The CDR3 spans 18 residues. Germline V gives CDR1 LNHNV, CDR2 YYDKDF (reference sequence). CDR3 in DNA: TGTGCCACCAGTAGAGCATGGGTGGAGGGTATCGGGGACACTGAAGCTTTCTTT. It encodes CATSRAWVEGIGDTEAFF.

In the case of this clonotype: A much larger clone differs by one base, so this may be a read error. The genes are TRBV7-6 and TRBJ2-1; 8 nucleotides line up with TRBD2. From germline, CDR1 is SGHVS and CDR2 FNYEAQ. CDR3 size: 16 residues. CDR3 loop: CASSLWGSGAYYEQFF. CDR3 DNA sequence: TGTGCCAGCAGCTTATGGGGTAGCGGGGCCTACTATGAGCAGTTCTTC.

In this sample, this clonotype turned up a few times. The chain couples TRBV6-5 to TRBJ1-1; 8 bases match TRBD1. The CDR3 loop spans 16 amino acids. The junction had 13 bases not matched to a gene; V was cut back by 6 bases and J by 4 bases. Germline V CDR1 and CDR2: MNHEY, SVGAGI. The CDR3 reads CASRPFRTGIGTEAFF. CDR3 in DNA: TGTGCCAGCAGACCCTTTCGGACAGGGATTGGCACTGAAGCTTTCTTT.

V gene TRBV28 combines with J gene TRBJ2-1, with 9 positions matching TRBD1. This CDR3 has 15 amino acids. J gave up 6 bases and V 7 bases, and 10 bases lay outside the gene matches. Germline assignment: CDR1 MDHEN and CDR2 SYDVKM. The CDR3 DNA sequence: TGTGCCAGCACCTCAAGGGACAGGGAAGGCAATGAGCAGTTCTTC. Translated, it gives CASTSRDREGNEQFF.

This chain joins TRBV12-3 or TRBV12-4 and TRBJ2-7; D may be TRBD1 (5 bases). V lost 6 bases to trimming and J lost 1 base, with 10 bases between them. The length of the CDR3 is 13 residues. CDR3 sequence reads: CASSARGSYEQYV. CDR3 in DNA: TGTGCCAGCAGCGCAAGGGGTTCCTACGAGCAGTACGTC.